Listed below are T cell receptor beta chains from one sample, sequenced in a study of graft-versus-host responses after intestinal transplantation. Sequenced by immunoSEQ multiplex PCR; TCRdb stores in-frame clones only, minus some. The sample holds tens of thousands of clones, over 80% seen once. These TCRs are of unknown antigen specificity. Sequenced material: unstimulated CD8+ T cells sorted from spleen or lymph node cells, taken before intestinal transplant. All receptors derive from a human donor who received an intestinal transplant. CDR3s include the opening cysteine and the closing phenylalanine or tryptophan. A D gene is named only where the DNA matches it firmly. Size values are once, few and many counts, or a class for expanded clones, and some rows have none.

J gene,clone size,V gene,D gene,CDR3 protein,CDR3 DNA
TRBJ1-5,-,TRBV27,-,CASRPGNPNQPQHF,TGTGCCAGCCGCCCGGGGAACCCAAATCAGCCCCAGCATTTT
TRBJ1-2,-,TRBV14,TRBD1,CASSHTGGDYGYTF,TGTGCCAGCAGCCACACAGGGGGCGACTATGGCTACACCTTC
TRBJ1-1,few,TRBV6-1,TRBD1,CASSDWDRNTEAFF,TGTGCCAGCAGTGATTGGGACAGGAACACTGAAGCTTTCTTT
TRBJ1-2,-,TRBV7-8,TRBD1,CASTRPGTEVLYGYTF,TGTGCCAGCACAAGGCCAGGGACAGAAGTACTTTATGGCTACACCTTC
TRBJ2-1,-,TRBV25-1,-,CASSAPLAHEQFF,TGTGCCAGCAGTGCCCCTCTAGCTCATGAGCAGTTCTTC
TRBJ1-1,-,TRBV4-1,-,CASSRTDNTEAFF,TGCGCCAGCAGCCGCACAGATAACACTGAAGCTTTCTTT
TRBJ2-1,-,TRBV9,TRBD1,CASSPTGGLSYNEQFF,TGTGCCAGCAGCCCGACAGGGGGCCTTTCCTACAATGAGCAGTTCTTC
TRBJ2-7,-,TRBV28,-,CASSLYGENYEQYF,TGTGCCAGCAGTTTATACGGGGAAAACTACGAGCAGTACTTC
TRBJ1-2,-,TRBV5-1,-,CASSLGQGRDGYTF,TGCGCCAGCAGCTTGGGTCAGGGTAGGGATGGCTACACCTTC
TRBJ1-2,-,TRBV5-6,TRBD1,CASSPDRGVLGYTF,TGTGCCAGCAGTCCCGACAGGGGGGTGTTGGGCTACACCTTC
TRBJ1-2,-,TRBV19,-,CASSIDLIRGYGYTF,TGTGCCAGTAGTATAGATCTAATCCGCGGCTATGGCTACACCTTC
TRBJ2-2,-,TRBV9,TRBD2,CASRERGDSGELFF,TGTGCCAGCAGAGAGCGGGGGGACTCCGGGGAGCTGTTTTTT
TRBJ1-4,-,TRBV13,-,CASSFSEESATNEKLFF,TGTGCCAGCAGCTTTTCGGAGGAGTCTGCAACTAATGAAAAACTGTTTTTT
TRBJ1-2,-,TRBV4-3,-,CASSHRSEWGGDNYGYTF,TGCGCCAGCAGCCACCGTTCCGAGTGGGGAGGGGATAACTATGGCTACACCTTC
TRBJ2-7,once,TRBV7-6,TRBD1,CASSPNRDRDYEQYF,TGTGCCAGCAGCCCTAACCGGGACAGGGACTACGAGCAGTACTTC
TRBJ2-3,-,TRBV6-1,-,CASRAPDTQYF,TGTGCCAGCAGGGCCCCAGATACGCAGTATTTT
TRBJ2-7,-,TRBV4-1,TRBD2,CASSQAWAGGPSEQYF,TGCGCCAGCAGCCAAGCCTGGGCGGGAGGGCCGTCCGAGCAGTACTTC
TRBJ1-3,-,TRBV15,TRBD1,CATSLDRYSGNTIYF,TGTGCCACCAGCCTGGACAGGTACTCTGGAAACACCATATATTTT
TRBJ1-2,-,TRBV2,-,CASSRTTDGRYGYTF,TGTGCCAGCAGTAGGACAACCGACGGAAGATACGGCTACACCTTC
TRBJ2-3,few,TRBV4-3,TRBD2,CASSALAGASTSTDTQYF,TGCGCCAGCAGTGCCCTAGCGGGGGCCTCAACTAGCACAGATACGCAGTATTTT
TRBJ2-7,-,TRBV11-3,TRBD1,CASRGGTGGSYEQYF,TGTGCCAGCAGAGGTGGGACAGGGGGCTCCTACGAGCAGTACTTC
TRBJ2-5,-,TRBV4-3,TRBD2,CASSQDPGGRETQYF,TGCGCCAGCAGCCAAGATCCGGGGGGACGAGAGACCCAGTACTTC
TRBJ1-2,-,TRBV5-1,-,CASSTTGQQSYGYTF,TGCGCCAGCAGCACGACAGGTCAGCAGAGCTATGGCTACACCTTC
TRBJ2-7,-,TRBV21-1,-,CASKRGGGGYF,TGTGCCAGCAAACGCGGGGGGGGCGGGTACTTC
TRBJ2-3,once,TRBV13,-,CASSKTLGFTDTQYF,TGTGCCAGCAGTAAAACGTTGGGCTTCACAGATACGCAGTATTTT
TRBJ1-2,-,TRBV4-1,-,CASGQGSTYGYTF,TGCGCCAGCGGCCAGGGCTCTACCTATGGCTACACCTTC
TRBJ2-7,-,TRBV27,-,CASSFSSSYEQYF,TGTGCCAGCAGTTTTTCTTCCTCCTACGAGCAGTACTTC
TRBJ2-2,-,TRBV6-5,TRBD1,CASSGTGNTGELFF,TGTGCCAGCAGTGGGACAGGGAACACCGGGGAGCTGTTTTTT
TRBJ2-2,-,TRBV27,TRBD1,CASSFGTGGIGELFF,TGTGCCAGCAGTTTCGGGACAGGGGGTATCGGGGAGCTGTTTTTT
TRBJ2-1,-,TRBV29-1,-,CSVVVGAINEQFF,TGCAGCGTTGTCGTGGGGGCAATCAATGAGCAGTTCTTC
TRBJ1-1,-,TRBV29-1,-,CSAPEGNAEAFF,TGCAGCGCCCCGGAGGGAAACGCTGAAGCTTTCTTT
TRBJ2-1,-,TRBV4-1,-,CASSHSREKNNEQFF,TGCGCCAGCAGCCACTCCCGGGAGAAGAACAATGAGCAGTTCTTC
TRBJ2-5,-,TRBV28,-,CASRPSRLYQETQYF,TGTGCCAGCAGGCCTAGCCGGTTGTACCAAGAGACCCAGTACTTC
TRBJ1-1,-,TRBV19,TRBD1,CASLTGTAASTEAFF,TGTGCCAGTCTAACCGGGACAGCGGCTTCCACTGAAGCTTTCTTT
TRBJ1-1,few,TRBV6-1,-,CASSGGQANTEAFF,TGTGCCAGCAGCGGTGGCCAGGCGAACACTGAAGCTTTCTTT
TRBJ2-4,once,TRBV4-1,-,CASSPSSGREDGKNIQYF,TGCGCCAGCAGCCCCTCATCGGGCAGGGAAGACGGCAAAAACATTCAGTACTTC
TRBJ2-1,-,TRBV12-5,TRBD1,CASGLLATGGGSYNEQFF,TGTGCTAGTGGTTTGTTAGCTACAGGGGGCGGGTCCTACAATGAGCAGTTCTTC
TRBJ1-3,-,TRBV15,-,CATSTLAQDTIYF,TGTGCCACCAGCACGTTGGCCCAGGACACCATATATTTT
TRBJ2-7,-,TRBV7-9,-,CASSSRTDTSSYEQYF,TGTGCCAGCAGCTCAAGGACAGACACCAGCTCCTACGAGCAGTACTTC
TRBJ1-4,-,TRBV4-1,-,CASSQPIGGPGEKLFF,TGCGCCAGCAGCCAACCGATCGGGGGACCGGGGGAAAAACTGTTTTTT
TRBJ2-1,once,TRBV9,TRBD2,CASSVVLAGSYNEQFF,TGTGCCAGCAGCGTAGTACTAGCGGGATCATACAATGAGCAGTTCTTC
TRBJ2-1,once,TRBV10-2,TRBD2,CASGNPGLAGVAEQFF,TGCGCCAGCGGAAACCCGGGACTAGCGGGGGTTGCTGAGCAGTTCTTC
TRBJ2-5,-,TRBV7-8,-,CASRGQTGIWETQYF,TGTGCCAGCAGGGGCCAGACAGGTATTTGGGAGACCCAGTACTTC
TRBJ2-5,-,TRBV7-7,-,CASSPRDRKETQYF,TGTGCCAGCAGCCCACGAGACAGGAAAGAGACCCAGTACTTC
TRBJ2-1,-,TRBV10-1,TRBD2,CATTSGRSSYNEQFF,TGCGCCACGACTAGCGGGAGGAGCTCCTACAATGAGCAGTTCTTC
TRBJ1-1,-,TRBV19,-,CASIDLGGPAFF,TGTGCCAGTATCGACCTCGGGGGTCCAGCTTTCTTT
TRBJ2-1,-,TRBV4-1,-,CASSQDPQAYNEQFF,TGCGCCAGCAGCCAAGATCCGCAGGCATACAATGAGCAGTTCTTC